This T cell receptor (beta chain) stems from a study of T cell responses to AZD1222 COVID-19 vaccine (dated by TCRdb to about 2021). About the study as a whole: TCR sequencing covered roughly 230 trial participants: roughly 200 given two doses of AZD1222 and about 26 given two doses of MenACWY control vaccine. Trial participants were enrolled by age into subgroups of 18-55, 56-69 and 70-plus years, and about 150, 27 and 61 TCR-sequenced participants, respectively, were included in these subgroups.

The germline V gene gives CDR1 as MDHEN and CDR2 as SYDVKM. The cysteine opens and the phenylalanine closes a CDR3 of 14 amino acids. Only CDR3 DNA remains: 42 bases, in frame from the first base. The V end loses 6 bases and the J end loses 4 bases, and a stretch of 15 bases separates them. The CDR3 regions of human TCRbeta chains were analyzed by immunosequencing. In the original analysis: Repertoire TCRs were checked for matches against a reference library of SARS-CoV-2-specific TCRs that had been generated using the MIRA antigen-specificity platform. Breadth meant the fraction of unique TCRs that were SARS-CoV-2-associated, whereas depth meant the fraction of total T cells that were SARS-CoV-2-associated. Using the MIRA data, each spike-specific TCR was mapped to the spike region that the TCR reacts to and placed in a CD4 or CD8 class. Log10-transformed breadth and depth values were compared by one-way ANOVA with Sidak's multiple comparisons tests. Entries here come from immuneACCESS through TCRdb and include only in-frame sequences with V and J called. Some clones fail to appear in such tables; in the studies checked, an unresolved V gene covers under half of the shortfall, and the cause of the remainder is unknown. For V, J and clone size, that table is used; D and trimming come from the DNA. For this sample there are roughly 89,000 clones; 88% appear just once. The top ten clonotypes cover around 4.5% of the sample.

In regard to this clone: Its antigen specificity is not known. No per-base quality is available; no much larger clone lies one base away.

General findings and caveats noted by the study authors: The whole spike protein was spanned by vaccine-associated CD4 TCRs, and dominant responses were seen in regions 160-218 and 743-854. Epitopes outside the regions mutated in the B.1.351 and B.1.1.7 variants were reportedly recognized by nearly half of the unique spike-specific TCRs. A significant rise in spike-specific TCR breadth and depth was observed after two AZD1222 doses relative to day 0 and relative to MenACWY recipients. In the small 56-69-year group, the increase in depth fell short of significance, most likely because of low power. Because no day 14 peak-response samples were available, the repertoires could be characterized only after the peak T cell response. Conclusions about previously exposed vaccinees were limited because only a handful of AZD1222 recipients were SARS-CoV-2 seropositive at baseline. Participants were mostly white British and included more females than males, and it was suggested by the authors that clonal diversity may have been underestimated.

This specimen's time point label, per the study, means: baseline before first vaccination. Interpreted using the paper, the treatment or condition label stands for: meningococcal conjugate vaccine given as trial control. The vaccinee samples were drawn from two UK trials, COV001 and COV002, one of which was a single-blind randomized controlled phase 2/3 trial testing AZD1222 (ChAdOx1 nCoV-19) in healthy adults. For TCRbeta chain sequencing, PBMC samples were collected from trial participants at day 0 and at day 28 after the second dose. The chain uses TRBV28 and TRBJ1-2; the D gene is perhaps TRBD1, from 6 matching bases. This TCR came from an adult in good health. The sample in question was peripheral blood, obtained on day 0 of MenACWY control vaccination. The DNA sequence is TGTGCCAGCAGGGTACAGGGTACGTCCTATGGCTACACCTTC. It codes for CASRVQGTSYGYTF.